This T cell receptor beta chain was found in a study of OX40 agonist ivuxolimab in advanced cancers. Overall study context: Every 2 weeks, ivuxolimab was infused into the patients intravenously at between 0.01 and 10 mg/kg.

Concerning this clone: The same CDR3 also results from other DNA sequences found in this sample.

Profiled with immunoSEQ multiplex PCR; TCRdb holds only in-frame clones, not every one. The data contain fewer than 90,000 clones, about 94% of them seen just once; the ten biggest clones take up 6.2%. Trimming stripped 1 base from V and 1 base from J, with 5 bases between. Germline V gives CDR1 GTSNPN, CDR2 SVGIG (reference sequence). CDR3 size: 13 residues. The rearrangement joins TRBV30 to TRBJ1-5, with D possibly matching TRBD1 (5 bases). The sample was CD4+ or CD8+ T cells sorted from blood, taken in a trial of the OX40 agonist ivuxolimab. The sequence came from an adult with an advanced solid tumor such as melanoma, head and neck, liver or kidney cancer. The CDR3, as DNA: TGTGCCTGGAGTGCAGGGAGCAATCAGCCCCAGCATTTT. Translated: CAWSAGSNQPQHF.